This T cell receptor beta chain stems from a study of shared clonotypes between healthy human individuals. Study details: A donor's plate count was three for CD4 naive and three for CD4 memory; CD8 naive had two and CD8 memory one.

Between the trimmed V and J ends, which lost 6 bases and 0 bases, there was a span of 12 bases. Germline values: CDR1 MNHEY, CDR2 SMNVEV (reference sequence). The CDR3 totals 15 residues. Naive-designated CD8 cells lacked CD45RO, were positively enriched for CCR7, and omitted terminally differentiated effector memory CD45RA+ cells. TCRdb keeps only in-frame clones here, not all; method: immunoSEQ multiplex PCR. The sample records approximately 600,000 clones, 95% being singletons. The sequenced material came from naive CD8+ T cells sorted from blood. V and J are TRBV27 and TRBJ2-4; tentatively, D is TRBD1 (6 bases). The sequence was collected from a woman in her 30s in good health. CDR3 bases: TGTGCCAGCAGAAGGGACATCCTAGCCAAAAACATTCAGTACTTC. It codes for CASRRDILAKNIQYF.